This T cell receptor beta chain was sequenced during a study of T cell responses to AZD1222 COVID-19 vaccine. Overall study: Pooling covered second doses at about 4 or about 12 weeks.

With respect to this clone: Its antigen is not known.

V was pared by 4 bases and J by 0 bases, with 12 bases between. This CDR3 is built from 16 residues. Germline lookup yields CDR1 SEHNR and CDR2 FQNEAQ (reference sequence). Clones were sequenced by immunoSEQ multiplex PCR, and TCRdb holds only the in-frame ones, with some missing. The sample yields over 150,000 clones, 90% seen once. Findings and limits, study-wide: The repertoires were collected only after the peak T cell response. Donors skewed white British and female; clonal diversity was possibly underestimated. Just six or seven AZD1222 recipients tested seropositive at baseline.

The sample was peripheral blood, taken on day 0 of AZD1222 vaccination. This receptor was taken from an adult in good health. The chain is built from TRBV7-9 and TRBJ2-2; D may be TRBD2 (7 bases). CDR3 sequence: CASSYPGGTNTGELFF. CDR3 coding DNA: TGTGCCAGCAGCTACCCGGGGGGCACGAACACCGGGGAGCTGTTTTTT.